This T cell receptor beta chain emerged from a study of T cell repertoires in cytomegalovirus infection (dated by TCRdb to between 2019 and 2020). Background on the whole study: The HLA type of each donor mattered for the analysis, because public TCR beta signatures pointed to carriage of CMV infection along with the matching HLA type.

Points on this clonotype: Its antigen has not been determined. No per-base quality is available; no much larger clone lies one base away.

TCRdb records Illumina HiSeq 1500 as the sequencer. TCRdb handled the public reads itself, with Q25 trimming in fastp and clone calling in MiXCR, and kept productive beta chains. Each entry is one CDR3 protein sequence, shown with its most common DNA and genes. The sample contains around 100,000 distinct CDR3 sequences, more than 20% of them found a single time. The ten top clones hold approximately 40% of the sample. The junction carries 10 bases between V and J, which are trimmed by 3 bases and 1 base respectively. Taken from the germline V gene, the CDR1 and CDR2 loops are SGDLS and YYNGEE. Including cysteine and phenylalanine, the CDR3 has 14 amino acids. The kept DNA is CDR3 alone, 42 bases in frame from the first base. Findings and caveats that apply to the study as a whole: The ex vivo response was dominated by HLA-C-restricted CMV-specific TCR beta clonotypes, which also provided the single most frequent clonotype in two of eight donors. Cumulative frequency of public TCR beta family members discriminated carriers of CMV infection plus the relevant HLA type in this cohort and an independent 352-donor cohort.

The chain is made from TRBV9 and TRBJ2-5; TRBD2 is a possible D gene, resting on 5 matching bases. Sequencing was done on a sample of CD8+ T cells from PBMCs. The TCR originated in a human donor in good health (CMV status not recorded). Some clones in this sample may be carry-over from other donors' samples. The DNA sequence reads TGTGCCAGCAGCGACGGAGGAGTCCAAGAGACCCAGTACTTC. Its protein product is CASSDGGVQETQYF.